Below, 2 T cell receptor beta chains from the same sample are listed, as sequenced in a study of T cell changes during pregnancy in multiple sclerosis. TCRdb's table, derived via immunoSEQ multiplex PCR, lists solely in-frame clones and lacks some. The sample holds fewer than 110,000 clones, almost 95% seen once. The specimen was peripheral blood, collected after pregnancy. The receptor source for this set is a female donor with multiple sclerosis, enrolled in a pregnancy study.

This CDR3 is CASSRRGTSASYEQYF. The CDR3 nucleotides read TGTGCCAGCAGCCGGAGAGGGACTAGCGCCTCCTACGAGCAGTACTTC. The chain links TRBV5-4 to TRBJ2-7, with 10 bases lining up with TRBD2. Germline V gene lookup returns CDR1 SGHNT and CDR2 YYREEE (reference sequence). Losses at the gene ends were 4 bases for V and 0 bases for J; bases not matched to a gene: 7. There are 16 residues in the CDR3.

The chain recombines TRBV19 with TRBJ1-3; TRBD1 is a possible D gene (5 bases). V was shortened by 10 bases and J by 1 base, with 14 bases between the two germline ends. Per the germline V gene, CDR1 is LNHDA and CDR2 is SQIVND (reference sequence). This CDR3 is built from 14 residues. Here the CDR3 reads CATTDTKSGNTIYF. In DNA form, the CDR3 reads TGTGCCACGACAGATACGAAATCTGGAAACACCATATATTTT.